This T cell receptor (beta chain) was sequenced for a study of blood T cell repertoires in COVID-19. In the study overall: The samples span acute and convalescent COVID-19 from the United States, Italy and Spain.

Authors' data handling: Researchers report that nucleated cell counts were estimated from reference gene primer amplification. The data were produced by immunoSEQ multiplex PCR, yet TCRdb's version contains in-frame clones alone and is incomplete. V, J and clone size reflect that table, while D and trimming were determined from the DNA. The repertoire has about 320,000 clones, 90% of them found once; the top ten carry about 4%. The receptor's source is a woman between 25 and 40 years old who had been exposed to COVID-19. The specimen sequenced was PBMCs or T cells enriched from blood (not recorded which).

The CDR3 DNA reads TGTGCCAGCTCGCCAGGGACAGCCTACGAGCAGTACTTC. Translation: CASSPGTAYEQYF. This chain connects TRBV18 to TRBJ2-7, with 7 bases lining up with TRBD1. The germline V gene encodes CDR1 KGHSH and CDR2 LQKENI. The CDR3 is 13 residues long. The J segment lost 2 bases and the V segment lost 6 bases, leaving 4 bases of the junction unmatched.